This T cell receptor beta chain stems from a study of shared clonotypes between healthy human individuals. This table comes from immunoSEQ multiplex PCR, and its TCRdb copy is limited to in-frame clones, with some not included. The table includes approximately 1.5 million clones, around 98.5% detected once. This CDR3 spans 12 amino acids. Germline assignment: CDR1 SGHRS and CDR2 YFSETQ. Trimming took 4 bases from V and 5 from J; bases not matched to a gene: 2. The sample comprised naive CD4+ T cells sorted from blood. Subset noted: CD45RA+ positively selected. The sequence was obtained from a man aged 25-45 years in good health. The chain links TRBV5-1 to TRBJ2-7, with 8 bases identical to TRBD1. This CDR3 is CASSAGGDEQYF. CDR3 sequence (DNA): TGCGCCAGCAGCGCAGGGGGCGACGAGCAGTACTTC.